This T cell receptor (beta chain) is drawn from a study of T cells in Graves' hyperthyroidism and ophthalmopathy. Study results and limitations: In the analysis, a 13 V-J model separated ophthalmopathy from stable hyperthyroidism.

Amplified TCR beta CDR3 regions derived from RNA transcripts. Using the HTBI primer set, a first-round RT-PCR was run on the TCR CDR3. One entry per CDR3 protein, called by TCRdb with MiXCR from the multiplex PCR reads. The data show approximately 600,000 distinct CDR3 sequences, 15% to 20% seen once. Among the patients, aged 18 to 65, hyperthyroidism was newly diagnosed and had lasted under 2 months. Exclusion criteria comprised uncontrolled infection, other autoimmune disease, pregnancy or lactation. Germline values: CDR1 SGDLS, CDR2 YYNGEE. The CDR3 spans 16 residues. Of note for this clonotype: Its target is unknown. The junction differs from germline at one of its ends, possibly a read error.

The chain combines TRBV9 with TRBJ1-2; perhaps TRBD1 as D (5 bases). The clonotype originates from a woman in her twenties or thirties with Graves' hyperthyroidism. Material for sequencing was blood. CDR3 region: CAGSESWEQGRFGYTF. CDR3 bases: TGTGCCGGCAGCGAGAGTTGGGAGCAGGGAAGGTTTGGCTACACCTTC.